The table lists the clone carrying this T cell receptor (beta chain) with a few counts. The investigators amplified TCR beta CDR3 regions from RNA transcripts. The HTBI primer set drove a first-round RT-PCR of the TCR CDR3. Using its own MiXCR run on the multiplex PCR reads, TCRdb lists one record per CDR3 protein. The sample gives around 800,000 distinct CDR3 sequences, over 35% of which show up once; approximately 8.7% is in the top ten. Germline V lookup: CDR1 SGHVS, CDR2 FNYEAQ. V shed 5 bases and J shed 0 bases, with 11 bases lying between them. The CDR3 length is 16 residues. The data were obtained in a study of T cells in Graves' hyperthyroidism and ophthalmopathy.

V gene TRBV7-6 combines with J gene TRBJ2-6, with a tentative D call TRBD2 (5 bases). This clonotype was sampled from a man between 18 and 35 years old with Graves' hyperthyroidism. Material: blood. CDR3 coding DNA: TGTGCCAGCAGCCAAGATGGGAGCTCTGGGGCCAACGTCCTGACTTTC. Protein product: CASSQDGSSGANVLTF. Full variable domain (rest looked up from reference TRBV7-6 and TRBJ2-6): GAGVSQSPRYKVTKRGQDVALRCDPISGHVSLYWYRQALGQGPEFLTYFNYEAQQDKSGLPNDRFSAERPEGSISTLTIQRTEQRDSAMYRCASSQDGSSGANVLTFGAGSRLTVL.